The clone carrying this TCR beta chain was found a few times. Its antigen is undetermined. V was pared by 2 bases and J by 6 bases, with 7 bases of the junction left unmatched. This CDR3 has 15 residues. Germline CDR1 is SNHLY and CDR2 is FYNNEI. Time point: patch test 1, 2 weeks after DPC sensitization. Stated treatment: therapeutic diphenylcyclopropenone sensitization with weekly scalp DPC. Alopecia patients deemed DPC-suitable, aged 18 to 70, excluding pregnancy. The data derive from a study of human T cells and chemical hapten exposure. Study-wide findings and caveats: Counts of TCRs expanded at PT1 correlated positively with patch test score. Relative to control repertoires, expanded TCRs gave rise to significantly more large CDR3 similarity clusters.

Each CDR3 protein is one row after TCRdb ran MiXCR on the RACE reads. The sample carries some 190,000 distinct CDR3 sequences, 20% to 25% recorded once. This receptor was taken from a woman aged 45-65 years with alopecia areata. Some clones in this sample may be carry-over from other donors' samples. The specimen comprised whole blood, sampled in connection with sensitization to the hapten diphenylcyclopropenone (DPC). The V and J genes are TRBV2 and TRBJ2-1; 7 nucleotides agree with TRBD2. CDR3 loop: CASSERRGGGNEQFF. CDR3 in DNA: TGTGCCAGCAGTGAACGGCGGGGCGGGGGCAATGAGCAGTTCTTC.